The clone carrying this T cell receptor beta chain occurred many times. Its antigen is unknown. The time point: newly diagnosed GD, antithyroid drugs for less than 3 months. PBMCs provided the RNA from which the TCR library was made. Germline trimming cut 3 bases from V and 6 bases from J; bases unmatched to any gene: 8. This CDR3 spans 15 amino acids. Germline V gene lookup returns CDR1 SGDLS and CDR2 YYNGEE. The sample is drawn from a study of regulatory T cells in long-lasting Graves disease. TCR beta libraries were built with iRepertoire HTBI primers and Arm-PCR of CDR3 regions. Using its own MiXCR run on the multiplex PCR reads, TCRdb lists one record per CDR3 protein. The table has 250,000 to 300,000 distinct CDR3 sequences, around a sixth seen once; the top ten hold 12% to 15%. Study-level points and caveats: A greater number of public clonotypes (roughly 2,700) was shared by persistent patients than by new patients (over 900). Patients with persistent disease showed a bias toward TRBV28, TRBJ1-2 and TRBJ2-5.

These data were likewise used in another study, on T cells in Graves' hyperthyroidism and ophthalmopathy.

This TCR was recovered from a woman in her 30s with Graves disease. The chain links TRBV9 to TRBJ1-4, with 7 bases aligning to TRBD1. Source: peripheral blood mononuclear cells (PBMCs), taken at new diagnosis, from a patient treated with antithyroid drugs. CDR3 in DNA: TGTGCCAGCAGCGCTACAGGGGCTCGGGATGAAAAACTGTTTTTT. It translates to CASSATGARDEKLFF. Full variable domain (remainder filled in from reference TRBV9 and TRBJ1-4): DSGVTQTPKHLITATGQRVTLRCSPRSGDLSVYWYQQSLDQGLQFLIQYYNGEERAKGNILERFSAQQFPDLHSELNLSSLELGDSALYFCASSATGARDEKLFFGSGTQLSVL.